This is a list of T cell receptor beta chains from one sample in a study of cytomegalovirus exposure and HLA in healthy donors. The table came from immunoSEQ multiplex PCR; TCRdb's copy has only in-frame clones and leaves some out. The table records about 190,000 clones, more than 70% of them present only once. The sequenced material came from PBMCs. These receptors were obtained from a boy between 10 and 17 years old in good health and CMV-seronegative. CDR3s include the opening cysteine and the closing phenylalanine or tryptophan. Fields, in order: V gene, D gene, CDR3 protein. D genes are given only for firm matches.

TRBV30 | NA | CAWEAGQLYEQYF
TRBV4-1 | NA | CASSGAAYGYTF
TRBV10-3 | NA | CAISEFSGTTYEQYF
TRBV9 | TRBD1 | CASSPGQNYGYTF
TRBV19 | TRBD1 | CASSAPGQGLYEQYF
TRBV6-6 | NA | CASSRQPQHF
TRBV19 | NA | CASSNRWSLDNYGYTF
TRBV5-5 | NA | CASSSGYGYTF
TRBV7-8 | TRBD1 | CASSSPGRTGRYQPQHF
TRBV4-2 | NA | CASSQIFSLGGNTEAFF
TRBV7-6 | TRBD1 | CASSWGQRDSGNTIYF
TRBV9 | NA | CASSVSDNYGYTF